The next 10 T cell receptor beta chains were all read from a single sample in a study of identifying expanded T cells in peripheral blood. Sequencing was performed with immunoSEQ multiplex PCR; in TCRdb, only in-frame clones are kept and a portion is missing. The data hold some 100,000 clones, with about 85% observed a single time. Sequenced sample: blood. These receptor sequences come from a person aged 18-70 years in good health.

CDR3 loop: CASSPGLTTDTQYF. The CDR3 nucleotides read TGTGCCAGCAGCCCGGGACTAACCACAGATACGCAGTATTTT. The J gene is TRBJ2-3, the V gene TRBV6-4; 7 bases map to TRBD2. V trimming: 6 bases; J trimming: 2 bases; junction bases outside the gene matches: 5. The CDR3 spans 14 residues. Per the germline V gene, CDR1 is MRHNA and CDR2 is SNTAGT.

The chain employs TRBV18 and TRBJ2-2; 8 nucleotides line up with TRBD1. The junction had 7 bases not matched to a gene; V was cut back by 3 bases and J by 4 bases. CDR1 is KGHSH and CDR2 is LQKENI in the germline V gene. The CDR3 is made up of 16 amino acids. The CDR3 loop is CASSPAGTGGTGELFF. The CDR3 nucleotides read TGTGCCAGCTCACCCGCCGGGACAGGCGGCACCGGGGAGCTGTTTTTT.

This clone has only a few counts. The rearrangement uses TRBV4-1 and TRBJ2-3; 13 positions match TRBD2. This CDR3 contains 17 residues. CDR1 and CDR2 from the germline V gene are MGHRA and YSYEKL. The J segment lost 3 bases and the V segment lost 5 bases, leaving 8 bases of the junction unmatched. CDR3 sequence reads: CASSARLAGGQTDTQYF. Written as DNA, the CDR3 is TGCGCCAGCAGCGCTCGACTAGCGGGAGGTCAAACAGATACGCAGTATTTT.

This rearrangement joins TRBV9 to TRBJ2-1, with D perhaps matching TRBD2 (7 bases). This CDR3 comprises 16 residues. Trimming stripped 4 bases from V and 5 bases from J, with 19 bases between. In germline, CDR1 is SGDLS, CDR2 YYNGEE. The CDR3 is CASSPGRGASDNEQFF. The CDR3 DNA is TGTGCCAGCAGCCCCGGCCGGGGGGCCTCAGACAATGAGCAGTTCTTC.

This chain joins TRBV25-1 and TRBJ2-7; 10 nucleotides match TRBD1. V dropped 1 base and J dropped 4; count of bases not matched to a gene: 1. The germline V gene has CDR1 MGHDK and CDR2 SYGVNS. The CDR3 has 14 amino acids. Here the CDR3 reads CASSEWTGGYEQYF. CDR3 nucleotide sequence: TGTGCCAGCAGTGAATGGACAGGGGGATACGAGCAGTACTTC.

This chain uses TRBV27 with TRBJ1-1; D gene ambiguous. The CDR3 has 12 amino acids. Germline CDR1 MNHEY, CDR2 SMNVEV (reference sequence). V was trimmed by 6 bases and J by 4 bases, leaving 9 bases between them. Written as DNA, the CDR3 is TGTGCCAGCAGCCTGAAGGGCACTGAAGCTTTCTTT. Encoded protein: CASSLKGTEAFF.

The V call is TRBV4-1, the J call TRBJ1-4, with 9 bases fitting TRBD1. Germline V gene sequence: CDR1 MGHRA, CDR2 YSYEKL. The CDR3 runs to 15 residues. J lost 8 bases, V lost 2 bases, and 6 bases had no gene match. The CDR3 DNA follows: TGCGCCAGCAGCCAAACCGGGACAGGGAAAGAAAAACTGTTTTTT. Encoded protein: CASSQTGTGKEKLFF.

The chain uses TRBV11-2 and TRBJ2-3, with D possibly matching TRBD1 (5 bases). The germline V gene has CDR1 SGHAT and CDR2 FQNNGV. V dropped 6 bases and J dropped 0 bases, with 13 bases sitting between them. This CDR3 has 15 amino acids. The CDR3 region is CASRPQGASTDTQYF. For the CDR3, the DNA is TGTGCCAGCAGACCCCAGGGTGCTAGCACAGATACGCAGTATTTT.

Here the CDR3 reads CASSLGSTRYTGELFF. DNA for the CDR3: TGCGCCAGCAGCTTGGGCTCAACCCGCTACACCGGGGAGCTGTTTTTT. This chain uses TRBV5-1 with TRBJ2-2, with D unclear. V dropped 0 bases and J dropped 3 bases, with 12 bases sitting between them. Per germline, CDR1 SGHRS and CDR2 YFSETQ. CDR3 size: 16 residues.

CDR3 residues: CSVGVPDEQFF. CDR3 in DNA: TGCAGTGTAGGAGTTCCGGATGAGCAGTTCTTC. The chain uses TRBV20-1 and TRBJ2-1; D gene ambiguous. In germline, CDR1 is DFQATT, CDR2 SNEGSKA (reference sequence). The length of the CDR3 is 11 residues. V lost 7 bases and J 8 bases, leaving 12 bases between the germline ends.